This TCR beta chain was identified during a study of regulatory T cells in long-lasting Graves disease. Construction of TCR beta libraries relied on iRepertoire HTBI primers and on Arm-PCR targeting CDR3 regions. As processed by the authors: In the combined samples, approximately 64 TRBV and 11 to 15 TRBJ segments were identified. TCRdb reanalysed the multiplex PCR reads using MiXCR and keeps one entry per CDR3 protein. Here the V and J calls rest on TCRdb's processing, not on the authors' analysis. The table lists around 400,000 distinct CDR3 sequences, about 12% of them singletons. This clonotype was seen at least ten times. V lost 5 bases to trimming and J lost 1 base; unmatched junction nucleotides: 3. The CDR3 has 14 amino acids. Per the germline V gene, CDR1 is SGHAT and CDR2 is FQDESV (reference sequence). Time point: newly diagnosed GD, antithyroid drugs for less than 3 months. Extracted RNA from PBMCs served as the source of the TCR library.

These sequences were also reported in another study, on T cells in Graves' hyperthyroidism and ophthalmopathy. That source adds: The HTBI primer set was used in a first-round RT-PCR of the TCR CDR3.

This TCR was sampled from a woman under 30 with Graves disease. J is TRBJ1-1 and V is TRBV11-1; 8 bases align to TRBD1. This sample comprised peripheral blood mononuclear cells (PBMCs), obtained at new diagnosis, from a patient treated with antithyroid drugs. As DNA, the CDR3 is TGTGCCAGCAGCCCAACAGGGGGGAACACTGAAGCTTTCTTT. Protein sequence: CASSPTGGNTEAFF.